The clone carrying this T cell receptor (beta chain) was counted a single time. One end of the junction does not line up with germline, which may come from a read error. Germline V CDR1 and CDR2: SEHNR, FQNEAQ (reference sequence). The CDR3 loop spans 18 amino acids. Sampled while nominally healthy, donors likely had unrecorded immune exposures. This specimen comes from a study of cytomegalovirus exposure and HLA in healthy donors. Study background: Among 398 genotyped donors, about 80% fell in the Caucasian-associated ancestry cluster.

Primers: 60 Vbeta forward and 13 Jbeta reverse. Method: immunoSEQ multiplex PCR; TCRdb's copy keeps in-frame clones and lacks some. The table records roughly 200,000 clones, 65% to 85% of them present only once. The source of this sequence is a man between 25 and 39 years old in good health and CMV-seronegative. The sample consisted of PBMCs. The genes are TRBV7-9 and TRBJ2-1; D is perhaps TRBD2 (6 bases). CDR3 loop: CASSLKEQGGVWYNEQFF. In nucleotides, the CDR3 is TGTGCCAGCAGCTTAAAGGAACAAGGAGGGGTATGGTACAATGAGCAATTCTTC.